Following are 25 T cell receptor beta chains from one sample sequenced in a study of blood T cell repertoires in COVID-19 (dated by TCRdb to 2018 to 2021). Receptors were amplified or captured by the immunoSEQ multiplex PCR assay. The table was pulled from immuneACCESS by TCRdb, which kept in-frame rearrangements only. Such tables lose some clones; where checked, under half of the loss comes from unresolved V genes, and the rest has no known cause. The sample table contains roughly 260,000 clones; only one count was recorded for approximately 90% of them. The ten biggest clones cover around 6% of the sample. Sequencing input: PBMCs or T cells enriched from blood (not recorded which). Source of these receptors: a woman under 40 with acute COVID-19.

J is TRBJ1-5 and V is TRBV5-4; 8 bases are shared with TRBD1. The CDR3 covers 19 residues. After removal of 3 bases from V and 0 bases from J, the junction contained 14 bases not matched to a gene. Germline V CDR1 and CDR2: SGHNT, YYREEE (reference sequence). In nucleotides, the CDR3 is TGTGCCAGCAGCTGGATTAAAAGACAGGGGAATTATAGCAATCAGCCCCAGCATTTT. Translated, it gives CASSWIKRQGNYSNQPQHF.

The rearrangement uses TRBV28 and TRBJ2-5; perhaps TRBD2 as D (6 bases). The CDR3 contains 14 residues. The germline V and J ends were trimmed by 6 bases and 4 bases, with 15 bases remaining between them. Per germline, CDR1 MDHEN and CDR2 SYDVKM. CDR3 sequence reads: CASRPTSVRETQYF. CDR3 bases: TGTGCCAGCAGGCCGACTAGTGTTCGAGAGACCCAGTACTTC.

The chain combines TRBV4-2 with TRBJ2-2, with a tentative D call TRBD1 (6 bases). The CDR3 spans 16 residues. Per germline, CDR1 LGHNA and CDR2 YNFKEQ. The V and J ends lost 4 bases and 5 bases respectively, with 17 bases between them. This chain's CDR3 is CASSRSTGELTGELFF. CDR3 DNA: TGTGCCAGCAGCCGATCGACAGGCGAACTGACCGGGGAGCTGTTTTTT.

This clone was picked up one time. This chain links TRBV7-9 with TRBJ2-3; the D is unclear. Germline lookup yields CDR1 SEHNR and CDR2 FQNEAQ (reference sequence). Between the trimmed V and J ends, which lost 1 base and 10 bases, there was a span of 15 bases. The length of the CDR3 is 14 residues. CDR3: CASSLDEATPAQYF. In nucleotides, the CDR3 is TGTGCCAGCAGCTTAGACGAGGCCACCCCGGCGCAGTATTTT.

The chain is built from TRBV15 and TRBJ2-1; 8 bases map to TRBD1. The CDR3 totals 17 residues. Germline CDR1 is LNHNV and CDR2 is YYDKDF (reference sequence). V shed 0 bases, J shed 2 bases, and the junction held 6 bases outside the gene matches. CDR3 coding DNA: TGTGCCACCAGCAGAGAGTTGACAGGGGCGACCTACAATGAGCAGTTCTTC. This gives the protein CATSRELTGATYNEQFF.

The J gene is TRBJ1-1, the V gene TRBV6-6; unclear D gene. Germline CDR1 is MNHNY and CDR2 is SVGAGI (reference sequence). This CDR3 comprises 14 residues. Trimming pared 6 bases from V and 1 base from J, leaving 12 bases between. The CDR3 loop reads CASRSAGGNTEAFF. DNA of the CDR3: TGTGCCAGCAGGTCGGCAGGTGGGAACACTGAAGCTTTCTTT.

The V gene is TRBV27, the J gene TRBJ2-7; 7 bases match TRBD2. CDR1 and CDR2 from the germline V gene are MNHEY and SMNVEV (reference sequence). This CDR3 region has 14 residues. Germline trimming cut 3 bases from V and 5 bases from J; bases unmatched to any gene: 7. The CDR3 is CASSFWGGLDEQYF. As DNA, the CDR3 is TGTGCCAGCAGTTTCTGGGGGGGTCTCGACGAGCAGTACTTC.

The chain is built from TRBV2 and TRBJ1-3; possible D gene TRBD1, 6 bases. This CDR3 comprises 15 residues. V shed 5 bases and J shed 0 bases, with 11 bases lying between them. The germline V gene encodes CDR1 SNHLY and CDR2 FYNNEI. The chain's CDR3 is CASSLDRSSGNTIYF. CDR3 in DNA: TGTGCCAGCAGTTTAGACAGGAGCTCTGGAAACACCATATATTTT.

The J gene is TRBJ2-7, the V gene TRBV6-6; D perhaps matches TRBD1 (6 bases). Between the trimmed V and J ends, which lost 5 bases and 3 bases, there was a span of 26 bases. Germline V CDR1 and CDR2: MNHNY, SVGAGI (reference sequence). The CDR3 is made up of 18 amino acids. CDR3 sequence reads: CASSPLPLDRTDYYEQYF. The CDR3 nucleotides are TGTGCCAGCAGTCCGCTCCCGCTCGACCGGACAGATTACTACGAGCAGTACTTC.

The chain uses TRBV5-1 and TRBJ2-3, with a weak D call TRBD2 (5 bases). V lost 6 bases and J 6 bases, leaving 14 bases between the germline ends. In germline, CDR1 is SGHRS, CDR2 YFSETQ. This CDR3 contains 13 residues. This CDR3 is CASTGQTGDTQYF. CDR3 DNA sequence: TGCGCCAGCACGGGCCAAACGGGGGATACGCAGTATTTT.

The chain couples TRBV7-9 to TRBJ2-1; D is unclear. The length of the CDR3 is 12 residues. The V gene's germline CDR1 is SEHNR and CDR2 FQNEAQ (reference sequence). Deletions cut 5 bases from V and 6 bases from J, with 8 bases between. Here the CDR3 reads CASSLNSNEQFF. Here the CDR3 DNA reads TGTGCCAGCAGCCTGAACAGCAATGAGCAGTTCTTC.

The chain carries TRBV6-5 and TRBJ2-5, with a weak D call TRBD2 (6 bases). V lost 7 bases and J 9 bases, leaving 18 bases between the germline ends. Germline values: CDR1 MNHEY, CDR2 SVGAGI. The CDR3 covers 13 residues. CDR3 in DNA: TGTGCCAGCACTACCAGGGTCGGGAGTGCCCAGTACTTC. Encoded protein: CASTTRVGSAQYF.

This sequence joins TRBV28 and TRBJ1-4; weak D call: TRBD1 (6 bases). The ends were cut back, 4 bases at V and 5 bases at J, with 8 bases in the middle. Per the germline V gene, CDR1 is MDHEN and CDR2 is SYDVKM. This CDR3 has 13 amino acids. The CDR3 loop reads CASSSGTNEKLFF. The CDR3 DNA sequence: TGTGCCAGCAGTTCCGGGACAAATGAAAAACTGTTTTTT.

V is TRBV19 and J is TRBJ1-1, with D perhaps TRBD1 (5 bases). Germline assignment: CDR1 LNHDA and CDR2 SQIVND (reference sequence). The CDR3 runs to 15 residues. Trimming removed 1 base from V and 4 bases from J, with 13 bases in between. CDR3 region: CASSIGAGLGTEAFF. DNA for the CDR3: TGTGCCAGTAGTATAGGTGCAGGGCTGGGCACTGAAGCTTTCTTT.

The CDR3 coding sequence is TGTGCCTGGAGGAATACACGGGGTTATGGCTACACCTTC. It yields the protein CAWRNTRGYGYTF. This chain links TRBV30 with TRBJ1-2; no firm D call. CDR3 length equals 13 residues. The germline V gene encodes CDR1 GTSNPN and CDR2 SVGIG (reference sequence). Trimming took off 3 bases at V and 5 bases at J, with 13 bases between the two ends.

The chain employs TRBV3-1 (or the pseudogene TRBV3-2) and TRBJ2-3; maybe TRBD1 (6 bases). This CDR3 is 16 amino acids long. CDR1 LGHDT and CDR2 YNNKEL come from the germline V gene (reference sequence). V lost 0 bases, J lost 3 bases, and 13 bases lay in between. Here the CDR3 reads CASSQDKDRLTDTQYF. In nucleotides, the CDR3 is TGTGCCAGCAGCCAAGATAAGGACAGACTTACAGATACGCAGTATTTT.

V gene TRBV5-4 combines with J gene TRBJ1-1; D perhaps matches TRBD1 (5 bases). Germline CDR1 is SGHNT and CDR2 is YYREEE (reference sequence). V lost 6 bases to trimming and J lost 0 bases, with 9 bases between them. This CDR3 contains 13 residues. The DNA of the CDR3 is TGTGCCAGCACCCGGGGGGTGAACACTGAAGCTTTCTTT. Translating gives CASTRGVNTEAFF. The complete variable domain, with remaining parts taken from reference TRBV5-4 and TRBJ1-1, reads ETGVTQSPTHLIKTRGQQVTLRCSSQSGHNTVSWYQQALGQGPQFIFQYYREEENGRGNFPPRFSGLQFPNYSSELNVNALELDDSALYLCASTRGVNTEAFFGQGTRLTVV.

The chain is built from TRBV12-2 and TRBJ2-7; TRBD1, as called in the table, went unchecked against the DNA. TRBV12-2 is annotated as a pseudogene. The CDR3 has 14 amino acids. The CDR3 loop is CASRLRDRGRERYF. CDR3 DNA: TGTGCAAGTCGCTTAAGGGACAGGGGCCGCGAGCGGTACTTC.

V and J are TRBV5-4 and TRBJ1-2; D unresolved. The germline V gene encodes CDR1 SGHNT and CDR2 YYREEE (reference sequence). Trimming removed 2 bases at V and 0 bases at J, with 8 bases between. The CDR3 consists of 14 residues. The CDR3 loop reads CASSFSPANYGYTF. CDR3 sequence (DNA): TGTGCCAGCAGCTTTAGTCCTGCTAACTATGGCTACACCTTC. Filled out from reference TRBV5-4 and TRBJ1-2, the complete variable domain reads ETGVTQSPTHLIKTRGQQVTLRCSSQSGHNTVSWYQQALGQGPQFIFQYYREEENGRGNFPPRFSGLQFPNYSSELNVNALELDDSALYLCASSFSPANYGYTFGSGTRLTVV.

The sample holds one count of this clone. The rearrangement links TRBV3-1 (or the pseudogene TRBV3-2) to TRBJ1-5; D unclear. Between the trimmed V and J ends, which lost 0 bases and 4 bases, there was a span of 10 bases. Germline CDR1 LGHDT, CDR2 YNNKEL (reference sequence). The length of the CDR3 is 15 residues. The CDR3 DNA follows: TGTGCCAGCAGCCAAGATGTAGTCAATAATCAGCCCCAGCATTTT. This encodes CASSQDVVNNQPQHF.

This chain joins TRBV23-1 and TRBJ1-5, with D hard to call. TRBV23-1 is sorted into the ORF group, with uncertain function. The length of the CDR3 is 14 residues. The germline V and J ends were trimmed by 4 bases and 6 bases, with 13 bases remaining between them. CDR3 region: CASSRRTVFQPQHF. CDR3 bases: TGCGCCAGCAGTCGTCGGACTGTTTTTCAGCCCCAGCATTTT.

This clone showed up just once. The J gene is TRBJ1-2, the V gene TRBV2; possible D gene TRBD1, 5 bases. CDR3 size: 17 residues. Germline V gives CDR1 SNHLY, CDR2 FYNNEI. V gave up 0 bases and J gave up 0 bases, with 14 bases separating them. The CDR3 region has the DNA TGTGCCAGCAGTGAAGCGGGGGGTTCTACCGCTAACTATGGCTACACCTTC. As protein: CASSEAGGSTANYGYTF.

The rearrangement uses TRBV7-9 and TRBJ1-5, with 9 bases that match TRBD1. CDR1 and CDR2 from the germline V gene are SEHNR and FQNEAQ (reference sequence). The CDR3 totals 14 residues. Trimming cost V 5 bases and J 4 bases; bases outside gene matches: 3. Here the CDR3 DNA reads TGTGCCAGCAGCCCCGGGACAGGGAATCAGCCCCAGCATTTT. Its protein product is CASSPGTGNQPQHF.

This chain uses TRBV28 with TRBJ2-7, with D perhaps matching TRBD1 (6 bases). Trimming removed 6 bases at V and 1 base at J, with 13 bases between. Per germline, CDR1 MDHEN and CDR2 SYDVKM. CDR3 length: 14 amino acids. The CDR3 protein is CASSPYRDSYEQYF. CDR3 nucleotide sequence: TGTGCCAGCAGCCCTTACAGGGATTCCTACGAGCAGTACTTC.

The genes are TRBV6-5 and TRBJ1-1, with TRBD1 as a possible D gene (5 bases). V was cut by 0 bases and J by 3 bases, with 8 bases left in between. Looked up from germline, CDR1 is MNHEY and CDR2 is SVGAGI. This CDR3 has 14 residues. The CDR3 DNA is TGTGCCAGCAGTTACTCGCCAGGGCACACTGAAGCTTTCTTT. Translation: CASSYSPGHTEAFF.